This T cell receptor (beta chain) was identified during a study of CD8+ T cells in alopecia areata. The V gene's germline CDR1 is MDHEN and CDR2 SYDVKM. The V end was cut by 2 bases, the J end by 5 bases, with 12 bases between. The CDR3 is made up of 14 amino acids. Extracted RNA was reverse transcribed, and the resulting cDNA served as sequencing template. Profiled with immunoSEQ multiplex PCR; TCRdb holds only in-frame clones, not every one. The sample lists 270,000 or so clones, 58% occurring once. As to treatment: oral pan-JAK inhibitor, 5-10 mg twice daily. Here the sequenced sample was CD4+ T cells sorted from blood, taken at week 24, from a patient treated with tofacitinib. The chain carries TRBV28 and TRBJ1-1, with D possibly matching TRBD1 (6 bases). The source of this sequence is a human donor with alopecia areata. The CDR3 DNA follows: TGTGCCAGCAGTTTAACACAGGGAGGGACTGAAGCTTTCTTT. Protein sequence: CASSLTQGGTEAFF.